A selection of T cell receptor beta chains follows, all from one sample in a study of radiation and T cells in renal cell carcinoma. Assay: immunoSEQ multiplex PCR; the TCRdb copy retains only in-frame clones and omits some. Among approximately 94,000 clones, roughly four fifths were seen once, and the ten largest hold around 6.3%. The sample in question was blood, obtained from a patient whose treatment included radiotherapy and nephrectomy. All receptors derive from a man in his sixties with renal cell carcinoma. Both conserved end residues are part of each CDR3. A D gene is named only where the DNA matches it firmly. Size tells how often a clone was seen (once, few, many) or the class of an expanded clone, and some rows leave it out.

-	TRBV15	TRBD2	TRBJ2-3	TGTGCCACCAGCAGAGAGGCGGGGGAGTGGGGCACAGATACGCAGTATTTT	CATSREAGEWGTDTQYF
-	TRBV19	TRBD1	TRBJ1-4	TGTGCCAGTAGTAACCGGGACAGCAATGAAAAACTGTTTTTT	CASSNRDSNEKLFF
-	TRBV9	-	TRBJ2-7	TGTGCCAGCAGCCCAAGACTAGATCAGACCTACGAGCAGTACTTC	CASSPRLDQTYEQYF
-	TRBV4-2	TRBD2	TRBJ2-7	TGTGCCAGCAGCCAACAAGGGACTAGCGGGATAGTCACGGCGTCCTACGAGCAGTACTTC	CASSQQGTSGIVTASYEQYF
-	TRBV27	-	TRBJ2-6	TGTGCCAGCAGGCACTACAACTCTGGGGCCAACGTCCTGACTTTC	CASRHYNSGANVLTF
-	TRBV5-1	TRBD2	TRBJ2-1	TGCGCCAGCAGCTTGGGTAGCGGGAGTGGCGTCAATGAGCAGTTCTTC	CASSLGSGSGVNEQFF
-	TRBV27	TRBD1	TRBJ1-3	TGTGCCAGCAGTTCCATCCGACAGGGGTCTGGAAACACCATATATTTT	CASSSIRQGSGNTIYF
-	TRBV10-3	TRBD1	TRBJ1-2	TGTGCCATCACCCCGGACAGGGACTATGGCTACACCTTC	CAITPDRDYGYTF
-	TRBV7-6	-	TRBJ1-4	TGTGCCAGCAGCTTATCCGGTACAACTAATGAAAAACTGTTTTTT	CASSLSGTTNEKLFF
-	TRBV27	-	TRBJ1-2	TGTGCCAGCAGTTCCCAGGGTCACTATGGCTACACCTTC	CASSSQGHYGYTF
-	TRBV5-1	-	TRBJ2-5	TGCGCCAGCAGCTTATCGTCTAGCGTTGAAGAGACCCAGTACTTC	CASSLSSSVEETQYF
-	TRBV30	-	TRBJ1-5	TGTGCCTGGAGTGTGGGAAACAGCAATCAGCCCCAGCATTTT	CAWSVGNSNQPQHF
-	TRBV6-1	TRBD2	TRBJ2-2	TGTGCCAGCAGTGAGATGACTAGCTTTGGTCTGTACGGGGAGCTGTTTTTT	CASSEMTSFGLYGELFF
once	TRBV9	TRBD2	TRBJ2-7	TGTGCCAGCAGCGTAGCGCTAGCGGACTCCTACGAGCAGTACTTC	CASSVALADSYEQYF
-	TRBV7-9	-	TRBJ2-7	TGTGCCAGCAGCTTACGACCGCTGGGTAGGGGCGGCTACGAGCAGTACTTC	CASSLRPLGRGGYEQYF
-	TRBV10-2	-	TRBJ1-2	TGCGCCAGCAGTGTGGGGACCAATGGCTACACCTTC	CASSVGTNGYTF
once	TRBV5-1	-	TRBJ2-3	TGCGCCGGCGGCCTACAGAGCACAGATACGCAGTATTTT	CAGGLQSTDTQYF
-	TRBV18	TRBD1	TRBJ2-7	TGTGCCAGCTCACCCTCGGGACAGGGGGCGATCGAGCAGTACTTC	CASSPSGQGAIEQYF
-	TRBV5-1	TRBD2	TRBJ2-1	TGCGCCAGCAGCCCCGGGACTATCGGGAGCAATGAGCAGTTCTTC	CASSPGTIGSNEQFF